The 32 T cell receptor beta chains below all came from one sample that was sequenced in a study of blood T cell repertoires in COVID-19. Some clones are missing from TCRdb's copy, which holds only in-frame ones; the method was immunoSEQ multiplex PCR. Of about 380,000 clones in the sample, more than 75% were seen once. The source material was PBMCs or T cells enriched from blood (not recorded which). Receptors were obtained from a woman aged 18-29 years who had recovered from COVID-19.

J is TRBJ1-1 and V is TRBV29-1; 8 bases fit TRBD1. CDR1 and CDR2 (germline): SQVTM, ANQGSEA. The CDR3 is 14 residues long. The trim removed 7 bases at V and 1 base at J, leaving 8 bases unmatched. CDR3 region: CSARQGNPNTEAFF. CDR3 in DNA: TGCAGCGCCAGACAGGGGAACCCGAACACTGAAGCTTTCTTT.

CDR3 sequence (DNA): TGCGCCAGCAGCCAAGTAACGATGGGGTCTTCAGGGTTTGAAGCTTTCTTT. It yields the protein CASSQVTMGSSGFEAFF. The chain recombines TRBV4-1 with TRBJ1-1; D may be TRBD1 (5 bases). CDR1 and CDR2 (germline): MGHRA, YSYEKL. V gave up 1 base and J gave up 7 bases, with 22 bases separating them. The CDR3 has 17 residues.

CDR3 sequence: CASSFGGAGTEAFF. The CDR3 coding sequence is TGCGCCAGCAGCTTTGGGGGCGCGGGCACTGAAGCTTTCTTT. The V gene is TRBV5-1, the J gene TRBJ1-1, with D maybe TRBD1 (6 bases). Trimming cost V 2 bases and J 4 bases, with 12 bases left between them. Germline CDR1 reads SGHRS; CDR2 reads YFSETQ. The length of the CDR3 is 14 residues.

The chain recombines TRBV18 with TRBJ1-1, with TRBD1 as a possible D gene (5 bases). Trimming took off 3 bases at V and 2 bases at J, with 10 bases between the two ends. The germline V gene has CDR1 KGHSH and CDR2 LQKENI. This CDR3 has 14 residues. CDR3 sequence (DNA): TGTGCCAGCTCACCTTTACAGGAAAACACTGAAGCTTTCTTT. This translates into CASSPLQENTEAFF.

The rearrangement uses TRBV30 and TRBJ2-7; 7 positions match TRBD2. From germline, CDR1 is GTSNPN and CDR2 SVGIG (reference sequence). The V gene end was trimmed by 6 bases and the J gene end by 2 bases; junction bases not matched to a gene: 4. This CDR3 has 12 amino acids. The CDR3 DNA is TGTGCCTGCGGGACTAACCCCTACGAGCAGTACTTC. This sequence encodes CACGTNPYEQYF.

This clone was seen a handful of times. The chain carries TRBV6-5 and TRBJ1-4; possibly TRBD1 for D (5 bases). The CDR3 extends over 14 amino acids. Germline V lookup: CDR1 MNHEY, CDR2 SVGAGI. Trimming left V 10 bases short and J 8 bases short, with 20 bases between. CDR3 bases: TGTGCCATCCTTAAGGATACGGGGGACGAAAAACTGTTTTTT. This sequence encodes CAILKDTGDEKLFF.

The CDR3, as DNA: TGTGCCAGCAGCTTAGGTTTAGATAATTCACCCCTCCACTTT. It yields the protein CASSLGLDNSPLHF. The chain has TRBV7-9 and TRBJ1-6, with no clear D. V was shortened by 1 base and J by 5 bases, with 6 bases between the two germline ends. The CDR3 has 14 residues. Germline V gives CDR1 SEHNR, CDR2 FQNEAQ (reference sequence).

The V call is TRBV30, the J call TRBJ2-7; TRBD1 might be the D (6 bases). V lost 1 base to trimming and J lost 4 bases, with 11 bases between them. CDR1 is GTSNPN and CDR2 is SVGIG in the germline V gene (reference sequence). The CDR3 totals 13 residues. The CDR3 is CAWSALRGYEQYF. CDR3 DNA: TGTGCCTGGAGTGCCCTCAGGGGTTACGAGCAGTACTTC.

The rearrangement uses TRBV9 and TRBJ2-1, with 11 bases aligning to TRBD2. This CDR3 is 14 amino acids long. CDR1 SGDLS and CDR2 YYNGEE come from the germline V gene. V shed 4 bases and J 9 bases; nucleotides not matched to a gene: 6. The CDR3 DNA sequence: TGTGCCAGCAGCTTCCGACTAGCGGGGCCTGAGCAGTTCTTC. This translates into CASSFRLAGPEQFF. Variable domain in full (rest from reference TRBV9 and TRBJ2-1): DSGVTQTPKHLITATGQRVTLRCSPRSGDLSVYWYQQSLDQGLQFLIQYYNGEERAKGNILERFSAQQFPDLHSELNLSSLELGDSALYFCASSFRLAGPEQFFGPGTRLTVL.

On this clone itself: The sample holds other DNA sequences that translate to the same CDR3. The chain couples TRBV6-5 to TRBJ1-5; D remains unclear. CDR3 length equals 13 residues. V lost 2 bases and J 4 bases, leaving 6 bases between the germline ends. CDR1 MNHEY and CDR2 SVGAGI come from the germline V gene. The CDR3 sequence: CASSYGQNQPQHF. The CDR3 DNA reads as TGTGCCAGCAGTTACGGGCAGAATCAGCCCCAGCATTTT.

This chain connects TRBV2 to TRBJ2-2; D is perhaps TRBD2 (5 bases). Trimming removed 3 bases from V and 6 bases from J, with 8 bases in between. CDR1 and CDR2 from the germline V gene are SNHLY and FYNNEI. This CDR3 is built from 13 residues. The chain's CDR3 is CASSDLRAGELFF. The CDR3 bases are TGTGCCAGCAGTGACTTGAGGGCCGGGGAGCTGTTTTTT.

The rearrangement uses TRBV2 and TRBJ1-5; D is unclear. The CDR3 is made up of 17 amino acids. Germline CDR1 is SNHLY and CDR2 is FYNNEI. The germline V and J ends were trimmed by 2 bases and 6 bases, with 20 bases remaining between them. CDR3 sequence: CASSEMGSTQWGQPQHF. In DNA form, the CDR3 reads TGTGCCAGCAGTGAAATGGGGAGCACTCAATGGGGTCAGCCCCAGCATTTT.

The chain links TRBV7-8 to TRBJ1-2; TRBD1 matches 7 bases. In germline, CDR1 is SGHVS, CDR2 FQNEAQ. The ends lost 5 bases at V and 8 bases at J; junction bases unmatched: 8. The CDR3 is 13 residues long. CDR3 bases: TGTGCCAGCAGCCCACTAAGGGGGCGAGGCTACACCTTC. This translates into CASSPLRGRGYTF.

This sequence joins TRBV30 and TRBJ1-1; no clear D. Germline V lookup: CDR1 GTSNPN, CDR2 SVGIG (reference sequence). This CDR3 contains 13 residues. The germline V and J ends were trimmed by 5 bases and 1 base, with 11 bases remaining between them. CDR3 bases: TGTGCCTGGGGGGTTTCAGGGAACACTGAAGCTTTCTTT. This codes for CAWGVSGNTEAFF.

The rearrangement links TRBV5-1 to TRBJ2-3; D is possibly TRBD2 (6 bases). The germline V gene has CDR1 SGHRS and CDR2 YFSETQ. The CDR3 is 15 residues long. Trimming took off 7 bases at V and 0 bases at J, with 15 bases between the two ends. This CDR3 reads CASRRGGESTDTQYF. CDR3 coding DNA: TGCGCCAGCCGGAGGGGCGGGGAAAGCACAGATACGCAGTATTTT.

The chain recombines TRBV10-3 with TRBJ2-2; TRBD1 aligns across 8 bases. J lost 2 bases, V lost 3 bases, and 8 bases had no gene match. This CDR3 has 17 residues. In germline, CDR1 is ENHRY, CDR2 SYGVKD. In nucleotides, the CDR3 is TGTGCCATCAGTGACGCAGGGGGCGAAACTAACACCGGGGAGCTGTTTTTT. Translating it yields CAISDAGGETNTGELFF.

This chain uses TRBV6-5 with TRBJ1-6; 8 nucleotides match TRBD1. J was trimmed by 7 bases and V by 8 bases; bases with no gene match: 7. In germline, CDR1 is MNHEY, CDR2 SVGAGI. The CDR3 length is 14 residues. DNA for the CDR3: TGTGCCAGCGGGACGGGGACAGGAAATTCACCCCTCCACTTT. This sequence encodes CASGTGTGNSPLHF.

In this sample, this clone turned up once. The rearrangement uses TRBV10-3 and TRBJ1-2; D call uncertain. V lost 0 bases to trimming and J lost 6 bases, with 5 bases between them. Germline CDR1 reads ENHRY; CDR2 reads SYGVKD. The CDR3 covers 12 residues. CDR3 nucleotide sequence: TGTGCCATCAGTGAGTCGACTCATGGCTACACCTTC. Its translation: CAISESTHGYTF.

This clone was observed a single time. The chain carries TRBV7-2 and TRBJ2-5; perhaps TRBD2 as D (6 bases). The CDR3 covers 16 residues. Germline assignment: CDR1 SGHTA and CDR2 FQGNSA. V shed 1 base and J shed 2 bases, with 14 bases lying between them. CDR3 in amino acids: CASSLGGAGRQETQYF. The CDR3 DNA reads as TGTGCCAGCAGCTTAGGTGGGGCAGGGAGGCAAGAGACCCAGTACTTC.

J is TRBJ1-4 and V is TRBV29-1; the match to TRBD1 covers 10 bases. V lost 6 bases to trimming and J lost 11 bases; unmatched junction nucleotides: 6. The CDR3 sequence is 12 residues long. The V gene's germline CDR1 is SQVTM and CDR2 ANQGSEA. The CDR3 DNA reads as TGCAGCGTCCCGGGACAGGGGCGGAAACTGTTTTTT. It specifies CSVPGQGRKLFF. The complete variable domain, with remaining parts taken from reference TRBV29-1 and TRBJ1-4, reads SAVISQKPSRDICQRGTSLTIQCQVDSQVTMMFWYRQQPGQSLTLIATANQGSEATYESGFVIDKFPISRPNLTFSTLTVSNMSPEDSSIYLCSVPGQGRKLFFGSGTQLSVL.

This clone was seen a single time. V is TRBV19 and J is TRBJ1-6; D is perhaps TRBD1 (6 bases). The ends were cut back, 3 bases at V and 7 bases at J, with 10 bases in the middle. The germline V gene encodes CDR1 LNHDA and CDR2 SQIVND (reference sequence). The CDR3 length is 14 residues. This CDR3 reads CASSISQGNSPLHF. The DNA of the CDR3 is TGTGCCAGTAGTATCTCGCAGGGGAATTCACCCCTCCACTTT.

This chain links TRBV4-1 with TRBJ1-2, with 9 bases that match TRBD1. The CDR3 consists of 15 residues. J gave up 6 bases and V 3 bases, and 8 bases lay outside the gene matches. Germline CDR1 MGHRA, CDR2 YSYEKL. The CDR3 reads CASSHLGQGSDGYTF. In DNA form, the CDR3 reads TGCGCCAGCAGCCACCTGGGACAGGGAAGCGATGGCTACACCTTC.

The chain couples TRBV5-1 to TRBJ2-2; the match to TRBD1 covers 7 bases. Germline V lookup: CDR1 SGHRS, CDR2 YFSETQ. The CDR3 covers 17 residues. V dropped 0 bases and J dropped 6; count of bases not matched to a gene: 11. CDR3 loop: CASSLADGTAWPGELFF. The CDR3 region has the DNA TGCGCCAGCAGCTTGGCCGACGGGACAGCATGGCCCGGGGAGCTGTTTTTT.

J is TRBJ2-7 and V is TRBV5-6; D is undetermined. The CDR3 covers 14 residues. Germline V gives CDR1 SGHDT, CDR2 YYEEEE. The V end was cut by 0 bases, the J end by 2 bases, with 9 bases between. The CDR3, as DNA: TGTGCCAGCAGCTTGGGAGGAGTACCCTACGAGCAGTACTTC. This translates into CASSLGGVPYEQYF.

The CDR3: CASRETGMNTEAFF. In nucleotides, the CDR3 is TGTGCCAGCAGGGAGACAGGTATGAACACTGAAGCTTTCTTT. The chain joins TRBV25-1 to TRBJ1-1; D is possibly TRBD1 (6 bases). Trimming removed 6 bases from V and 0 bases from J, with 11 bases in between. The germline V gene has CDR1 MGHDK and CDR2 SYGVNS. The CDR3 spans 14 residues.

This chain connects TRBV5-4 to TRBJ1-6, with D possibly TRBD1 on 5 matching bases. The CDR3 contains 15 residues. The V gene's germline CDR1 is SGHNT and CDR2 YYREEE (reference sequence). Trimming took off 2 bases at V and 16 bases at J, with 22 bases between the two ends. CDR3 nucleotide sequence: TGTGCCAGCAGCTTTTTCAGCAGGGAAGGATACGGACTCCACTTT. Residues: CASSFFSREGYGLHF.

Only a few counts were recorded for this clone. Other nucleotide sequences in the sample specify the same CDR3. This chain joins TRBV28 and TRBJ2-7; D is ambiguous. CDR3 length: 11 amino acids. Germline values: CDR1 MDHEN, CDR2 SYDVKM. V was shortened by 4 bases and J by 3 bases, with 4 bases between the two germline ends. This CDR3 is CASSSLYEQYF. The CDR3 DNA sequence: TGTGCCAGCAGTTCCCTCTACGAGCAGTACTTC.

The chain has TRBV12-3 or TRBV12-4 and TRBJ2-2; D gene ambiguous. Trimming left V 10 bases short and J 6 bases short, with 12 bases between. This CDR3 region has 12 residues. The CDR3, as DNA: TGTGCCACCCATTTTCCGGCCGGGGAGCTGTTTTTT. It encodes CATHFPAGELFF.

This chain joins TRBV28 and TRBJ1-5, with a possible D match to TRBD1 (6 bases). This CDR3 is built from 16 residues. Trimming cost V 4 bases and J 0 bases, with 13 bases left between them. The germline V gene has CDR1 MDHEN and CDR2 SYDVKM. The CDR3 nucleotides read TGTGCCAGCAGTTGGCCCGCCAGGGGTAGCAATCAGCCCCAGCATTTT. Protein product: CASSWPARGSNQPQHF.

The V gene is TRBV4-1, the J gene TRBJ2-7; possibly TRBD2 for D (5 bases). Germline V gives CDR1 MGHRA, CDR2 YSYEKL. V dropped 0 bases and J dropped 6 bases, with 12 bases sitting between them. The CDR3 covers 14 residues. CDR3 in DNA: TGCGCCAGCAGCCAAGAACAGCGGCTTGTCGAGCAGTACTTC. It encodes CASSQEQRLVEQYF.

The chain has TRBV2 and TRBJ1-4, with 8 bases fitting TRBD1. From germline, CDR1 is SNHLY and CDR2 FYNNEI. This CDR3 spans 14 amino acids. The V gene end was trimmed by 5 bases and the J gene end by 6 bases; junction bases not matched to a gene: 5. The CDR3 DNA sequence: TGTGCCAGCAGTCTCGACAGGGGTGATGAAAAACTGTTTTTT. Translated: CASSLDRGDEKLFF.

The genes are TRBV6-5 and TRBJ1-2; the D gene is possibly TRBD1 (6 bases). The CDR3 length is 13 residues. V was cut by 6 bases and J by 14 bases, with 22 bases left in between. Germline V gene data show CDR1 as MNHEY and CDR2 as SVGAGI. The DNA of the CDR3 is TGTGCCAGCAGCCAAAGCTTGGGGGGGGCAGGGACCTTC. This translates into CASSQSLGGAGTF.